Each of the 17 T cell receptor beta chains below was sequenced from the same sample in a study of early T cells in non-severe SARS-CoV-2 infection. TCRdb recomputed calls from the 5' RACE reads with MiXCR, one row per CDR3 protein. The sample lists tens of thousands of distinct CDR3 sequences, about 16% seen once, with approximately 4% in the top ten. The sample consisted of whole blood, taken at baseline. The receptors originated from an adult who was a healthcare worker with PCR-confirmed SARS-CoV-2 infection or an uninfected control (not recorded which).

This clonotype showed up just a few times. Here the CDR3 DNA reads TGCAGTGCTAGACAGGGGGGCACTGAAGCTTTCTTT. It yields the protein CSARQGGTEAFF. This chain connects TRBV20-1 to TRBJ1-1, with 7 bases aligning to TRBD1. The CDR3 sequence is 12 residues long. Trimming cost V 2 bases and J 4 bases; bases outside gene matches: 1. Germline V gene sequence: CDR1 DFQATT, CDR2 SNEGSKA (reference sequence).

This clonotype was seen many times. V gene TRBV20-1 combines with J gene TRBJ2-3, with 8 bases fitting TRBD1. CDR3 size: 13 residues. Germline V gene sequence: CDR1 DFQATT, CDR2 SNEGSKA (reference sequence). J was trimmed by 5 bases and V by 3 bases; bases with no gene match: 4. CDR3 amino acids: CSASQGAVDTQYF. The CDR3 DNA sequence: TGCAGTGCTAGTCAGGGGGCAGTAGATACGCAGTATTTT.

V usage is TRBV5-1 and J usage is TRBJ2-3, with unresolved D. The CDR3 sequence is 15 residues long. Looked up from germline, CDR1 is SGHRS and CDR2 is YFSETQ. V lost 0 bases and J 2 bases, leaving 10 bases between the germline ends. The CDR3 region is CASSLADRLTDTQYF. CDR3 coding DNA: TGCGCCAGCAGCTTGGCCGACCGACTCACAGATACGCAGTATTTT.

This sequence joins TRBV28 and TRBJ2-7, with D uncertain. From germline, CDR1 is MDHEN and CDR2 SYDVKM. V was cut by 4 bases and J by 1 base, with 11 bases left in between. This CDR3 has 14 amino acids. CDR3 amino acids: CASSSPDGSYEQYF. In DNA, the CDR3 is TGTGCCAGCAGTTCCCCGGACGGTTCCTACGAGCAGTACTTC.

The genes are TRBV10-3 and TRBJ2-3; 9 bases are a match to TRBD2. From germline, CDR1 is ENHRY and CDR2 SYGVKD. Unmatched junction bases numbered 6, after V lost 5 bases and J lost 6 bases. The CDR3 has 14 amino acids. CDR3 nucleotide sequence: TGTGCCATCAGTAGTAGCGGGGGATGGGATACGCAGTATTTT. This encodes CAISSSGGWDTQYF.

The chain joins TRBV4-1 to TRBJ1-2; possible D gene TRBD1, 6 bases. The germline V and J ends were trimmed by 4 bases and 10 bases, with 16 bases remaining between them. Germline CDR1 reads MGHRA; CDR2 reads YSYEKL. This CDR3 has 13 residues. The CDR3 sequence is CASSPPTGRDYTF. The CDR3 nucleotides are TGCGCCAGCAGCCCCCCCACAGGGCGTGACTACACCTTC.

The V gene is TRBV3-1, the J gene TRBJ2-7, with 7 positions matching TRBD2. Looked up from germline, CDR1 is LGHDT and CDR2 is YNNKEL (reference sequence). V lost 0 bases and J lost 9; bases outside the gene matches: 8. The CDR3 has 14 amino acids. CDR3: CASSQESTSSGQYF. In nucleotides, the CDR3 is TGTGCCAGCAGCCAAGAGTCGACTAGCTCTGGGCAGTACTTC.

This clonotype was counted between two and nine times. The junction and the germline gene differ at one end; a read error may be behind it. The CDR3 protein is CASSLARLAGTKNIQYF. CDR3 sequence (DNA): TGTGCTAGCAGCTTAGCCCGGCTAGCGGGAACCAAAAACATTCAGTACTTC. This chain joins TRBV7-7 and TRBJ2-4; TRBD2 matches 9 bases. CDR3 size: 17 residues. Looked up from germline, CDR1 is SSHAT and CDR2 is FNYEAQ (reference sequence).

This chain uses TRBV6-5 with TRBJ2-7; perhaps TRBD2 as D (6 bases). V lost 0 bases and J 0 bases, leaving 15 bases between the germline ends. From germline, CDR1 is MNHEY and CDR2 SVGAGI. This CDR3 is 17 amino acids long. The CDR3 DNA is TGTGCCAGCAGTTACTCGTCCTCTAGCGACAACTCCTACGAGCAGTACTTC. Translating it yields CASSYSSSSDNSYEQYF.

This clonotype has a count of ten or more. The rearrangement joins TRBV25-1 to TRBJ2-7; the D gene is possibly TRBD1 (6 bases). This CDR3 is 15 amino acids long. V gave up 4 bases and J gave up 0 bases, with 13 bases separating them. Germline CDR1 reads MGHDK; CDR2 reads SYGVNS. This CDR3 is CASSATGTHSYEQYF. The DNA of the CDR3 is TGTGCCAGCAGTGCCACAGGGACCCACTCCTACGAGCAGTACTTC.

Many counts were recorded for this clonotype. This chain connects TRBV29-1 to TRBJ2-1; D may be TRBD1 (6 bases). Per the germline V gene, CDR1 is SQVTM and CDR2 is ANQGSEA. The CDR3 runs 10 residues. Trimming pared 3 bases from V and 12 bases from J, leaving 9 bases between. The CDR3 DNA reads as TGCAGCGTTGAGAACAGGGCGCAGTTCTTC. Translated: CSVENRAQFF.

The chain is built from TRBV3-1 and TRBJ2-7; TRBD1 matches at 8 bases. CDR1 and CDR2 (germline): LGHDT, YNNKEL (reference sequence). This CDR3 comprises 14 residues. Trimming cost V 4 bases and J 3 bases; bases outside gene matches: 5. The CDR3 DNA sequence: TGTGCCAGCAGCCCAAACAGGGGGGTCTACGAGCAGTACTTC. Protein product: CASSPNRGVYEQYF.

The sample holds a few counts of this clonotype. The chain carries TRBV7-9 and TRBJ2-7; tentatively, D is TRBD2 (5 bases). This CDR3 is 13 amino acids long. CDR1 and CDR2 (germline): SEHNR, FQNEAQ (reference sequence). V lost 5 bases and J 3 bases, leaving 11 bases between the germline ends. CDR3 residues: CASSQLGDYEQYF. CDR3 in DNA: TGTGCCAGCAGCCAGCTCGGGGACTACGAGCAGTACTTC.

The chain recombines TRBV5-6 with TRBJ2-7; 11 nucleotides line up with TRBD1. Germline CDR1 and CDR2: SGHDT and YYEEEE. The CDR3 spans 15 residues. With V trimmed by 2 bases and J by 2 bases, 3 bases remained unmatched. CDR3 nucleotides: TGTGCCAGCAGCTTCGGACAGGGGGCACCCTACGAGCAGTACTTC. This translates into CASSFGQGAPYEQYF.

This clonotype showed up many times. The rearrangement joins TRBV5-1 to TRBJ2-3, with 13 bases matching TRBD2. Germline CDR1 is SGHRS and CDR2 is YFSETQ. The CDR3 contains 16 residues. V lost 0 bases and J lost 5; bases outside the gene matches: 3. The CDR3 here is CASSLVGLAGEDTQYF. In DNA, the CDR3 is TGCGCCAGCAGCTTGGTTGGACTAGCGGGAGAAGATACGCAGTATTTT.

V usage is TRBV13 and J usage is TRBJ2-5, with D hard to call. The CDR3 runs to 13 residues. Germline-derived CDR1 and CDR2 are PRHDT and FYEKMQ (reference sequence). Trimming stripped 2 bases from V and 3 bases from J, with 7 bases between. The chain's CDR3 is CASSLQRKETQYF. The CDR3 coding sequence is TGTGCCAGCAGCTTACAGCGAAAAGAGACCCAGTACTTC.

The chain is built from TRBV7-6 and TRBJ2-3; D may be TRBD1 or TRBD2 (6 bases each). CDR3 length: 15 amino acids. V was clipped by 3 bases and J by 2 bases, with 12 bases between them. Germline CDR1 reads SGHVS; CDR2 reads FNYEAQ. CDR3 coding DNA: TGTGCCAGCAGCTTGTTCGGGGGCCTCACAGATACGCAGTATTTT. Translated, it gives CASSLFGGLTDTQYF.